This T cell receptor (beta chain) was observed in a study of CD8 T cells in ankylosing spondylitis. Study results and limitations: Typical of ankylosing spondylitis blood, it appeared, was a TCR beta motif of seven to nine highly homologous variants. Both synovial fluid and blood in reactive arthritis had previously been reported to carry some motif variants. The study looked at matched synovial fluid samples from ankylosing spondylitis patients. Disease-linked clones were reported to be significantly enriched there.

Libraries of TCR beta came from quantitative 5'-RACE with molecular barcodes. In TCRdb, the 5' RACE reads were re-called with MiXCR into one record per CDR3 protein. The sample lists 700,000 to 1,000,000 distinct CDR3 sequences; approximately 10% were seen once. The CDR3 covers 15 residues. Germline CDR1 and CDR2: SQVTM and ANQGSEA. V shed 6 bases and J 7 bases; nucleotides not matched to a gene: 14. This clonotype was observed many times. Antigen unknown. This clonotype was sampled from a male donor with ankylosing spondylitis. V is TRBV29-1 and J is TRBJ2-1; 8 bases are shared with TRBD2. Material: blood, either unsorted or a sorted T cell fraction (not recorded which). CDR3 nucleotide sequence: TGCAGCGTCCCCACAAAGCAGGGACTAGGGAATGAGCAGTTCTTC. This gives the protein CSVPTKQGLGNEQFF.